The 5 T cell receptor beta chains listed next were all sequenced from one sample in a study of T-cell memory formation after mild COVID-19. Each CDR3 protein is one row after TCRdb ran MiXCR on the 5' RACE reads. The sample consists of 400,000 to 500,000 distinct CDR3 sequences, about 20% of them appearing once. The sequencing input was PBMCs or a T cell subset sorted from them (not recorded which). All receptors derive from an adult woman who had mild COVID-19 (a few samples of this study predate the infection). Cell type and time point are not known.

The V and J genes are TRBV4-3 and TRBJ1-2; D perhaps matches TRBD1 (6 bases). CDR1 and CDR2 from the germline V gene are LGHNA and YSLEER. Trimming took 4 bases from V and 5 from J, leaving 20 bases between them. The CDR3 totals 16 residues. The CDR3: CASSPGAGDLGYGYTF. The CDR3 DNA sequence: TGCGCCAGCAGCCCAGGGGCGGGAGATCTGGGATATGGCTACACCTTC.

The table lists this clonotype with a few counts. The J gene is TRBJ2-7, the V gene TRBV2; no firm D call. The CDR3 contains 14 residues. The ends were cut back, 6 bases at V and 6 bases at J, with 18 bases in the middle. Per the germline V gene, CDR1 is SNHLY and CDR2 is FYNNEI. The CDR3 is CASSDELLPSEQYF. CDR3 DNA: TGTGCCAGCAGCGACGAGCTGCTACCTAGCGAGCAGTACTTC.

A remark on this clonotype: One end of the junction varies from germline; a read error may be responsible. This chain uses TRBV7-9 with TRBJ2-1; 7 positions agree with TRBD1. The CDR3 length is 12 residues. Per the germline V gene, CDR1 is SEHNR and CDR2 is FQNEAQ (reference sequence). DNA for the CDR3: TGTGCCCGCAGCAGACAGGGACCACGGCAGTTCTTC. It translates to CARSRQGPRQFF.

The gene calls are TRBV12-3 or TRBV12-4 and TRBJ2-7, with a tentative D call TRBD2 (6 bases). V was pared by 5 bases and J by 5 bases, with 13 bases between. CDR3 length: 13 amino acids. CDR3 residues: CASSPDYGHEQYF. The CDR3 coding sequence is TGTGCCAGCAGTCCGGACTATGGGCACGAGCAGTACTTC.

This clonotype was counted a few times. The rearrangement links TRBV10-3 to TRBJ1-1, with D possibly matching TRBD1 (5 bases). CDR3 length equals 13 residues. Between the trimmed V and J ends, which lost 4 bases and 5 bases, there was a span of 11 bases. Germline lookup yields CDR1 ENHRY and CDR2 SYGVKD. CDR3 DNA sequence: TGTGCCATCAGTGGCTCGGGGGATACTGAAGCTTTCTTT. Encoded protein: CAISGSGDTEAFF.